Sequencing of this TCR beta chain was carried out in a study of cytomegalovirus exposure and HLA in healthy donors. Across the whole study: The Caucasian-associated ancestry cluster held around 76% of over 350 genotyped donors.

The germline V gene has CDR1 LGHNA and CDR2 YSLEER. CDR3 length: 15 amino acids. V trimming: 6 bases; J trimming: 4 bases; junction bases outside the gene matches: 8. Overall study findings and caveats: The classifier was said to identify cytomegalovirus status with high specificity and sensitivity.

With 60 Vbeta and 13 Jbeta primers, the PCR was carried out. Data came from immunoSEQ multiplex PCR; TCRdb stores just in-frame clones and leaves some out. The table shows approximately 110,000 clones, with 83% occurring only once. This clone is a singleton in its sample. Its antigen is as yet unknown. The clonotype originates from a man aged 18 to 35 in good health and CMV-seronegative. This rearrangement joins TRBV4-3 to TRBJ2-1, with 8 bases lining up with TRBD2. Sequenced input: PBMCs. The CDR3 loop is CASSRSGRNYNEQFF. As DNA, the CDR3 is TGCGCCAGCAGTCGAAGCGGGAGAAATTACAATGAGCAGTTCTTC.